The rows below give T cell receptor beta chains drawn from one sample of a study of OX40 agonist ivuxolimab in advanced cancers. Using immunoSEQ multiplex PCR, the repertoire was profiled, and TCRdb retains in-frame clones only, with some absent. The sample contains tens of thousands of clones, roughly 85% of which appear only once. Sequencing used CD4+ or CD8+ T cells sorted from blood, obtained in a trial of the OX40 agonist ivuxolimab. The receptors were gathered from an adult with an advanced solid tumor such as melanoma, head and neck, liver or kidney cancer. Each CDR3 is given with its conserved first and last residue. Each record gives: D gene, J gene, clone size, V gene, CDR3 DNA, CDR3 protein. A D gene is named only where the DNA matches it firmly. Where a row states a size, it is once, few, many or the class of an expanded clone; other rows omit it.

NA TRBJ2-4 NA TRBV14 TGTGCCAGCAGCCAAGGGTGGGGAAATAAAAACATTCAGTACTTC CASSQGWGNKNIQYF
TRBD1 TRBJ2-1 NA TRBV5-1 TGCGCCAGCAGCTTGGTATCCGGGACAGGGATGTACAATGAGCAGTTCTTC CASSLVSGTGMYNEQFF
NA TRBJ2-7 once TRBV5-1 TGCGCCAGCAGCTTGGAGGTGGGTATGGGTATCGAGCAGTACTTC CASSLEVGMGIEQYF
TRBD1 TRBJ1-6 NA TRBV27 TGTGCCAGCAGTTTAGTGGGACAGGGGGCTTCACCCCTCCACTTT CASSLVGQGASPLHF
TRBD1 TRBJ1-1 NA TRBV29-1 TGCAGCGTCGATCCGGGACAGGCCAAACTGTGGACTGAAGCTTTCTTT CSVDPGQAKLWTEAFF
TRBD2 TRBJ2-1 NA TRBV5-6 TGTGCCAGCAGTCGGACTAGCGGGGGCTCCTACAATGAGCAGTTCTTC CASSRTSGGSYNEQFF
NA TRBJ1-5 NA TRBV27 TGTGCCAGCAGTTTATTAGGCGGTGATCAGCCCCAGCATTTT CASSLLGGDQPQHF
NA TRBJ2-2 once TRBV9 TGTGCCAGCAGCGTAACCGGCACCGGGGAGCTGTTTTTT CASSVTGTGELFF
TRBD1 TRBJ1-5 NA TRBV6-1 TGTGCCAGCAGGGCAGGGGGAGGCAATCAGCCCCAGCATTTT CASRAGGGNQPQHF
TRBD1 TRBJ1-2 NA TRBV7-9 TGTGCCAGCAGCTTAGGGGATGGACAGGAATATGGCTACACCTTC CASSLGDGQEYGYTF
NA TRBJ2-7 NA TRBV7-9 TGTGCCAGCAGCTTAACACAGGGCGGCTACGAGCAGTACTTC CASSLTQGGYEQYF
TRBD1 TRBJ1-1 few TRBV2 TGTGCCAGCAGAAGACAGGGATCCACTGAAGCTTTCTTT CASRRQGSTEAFF
TRBD1 TRBJ1-5 few TRBV2 TGTGCCAGCAGCCCGGGACAGGGAGTACGCAATCAGCCCCAGCATTTT CASSPGQGVRNQPQHF
NA TRBJ1-2 NA TRBV5-5 TGTGCCAGCAGCTTGGGTCAGGGGTTGGACTATGGCTACACCTTC CASSLGQGLDYGYTF
NA TRBJ1-1 NA TRBV19 TGTGCCAGTAGTATAGATCCAAGGAGTTCCAACACTGAAGCTTTCTTT CASSIDPRSSNTEAFF
NA TRBJ2-2 NA TRBV27 TGTGCCAGCAGCCCCCTCAGCCCGGAGGCCGGGGAGCTGTTTTTT CASSPLSPEAGELFF
NA TRBJ2-7 NA TRBV27 TGTGCCAGCAGTTTATCAAGCGGGTCCACCTACGAGCAGTACTTC CASSLSSGSTYEQYF
NA TRBJ2-5 NA TRBV19 TGTGCCAGTAAACCCGGCCTCCTGCACCAAGAGACCCAGTACTTC CASKPGLLHQETQYF
TRBD2 TRBJ2-3 NA TRBV5-1 TGCGCCAGCAGCACGGGACTAGTATCAGATACGCAGTATTTT CASSTGLVSDTQYF
NA TRBJ2-3 NA TRBV12-5 TGTGCTAGTGTTGCAGGGGATTTCTTCACAGATACGCAGTATTTT CASVAGDFFTDTQYF
NA TRBJ2-5 NA TRBV7-2 TGTGCCAGCAGCGGCTCGGAGACCCAGTACTTC CASSGSETQYF
TRBD2 TRBJ2-1 NA TRBV7-2 TGTGCCAGCAGCTTATCGTCGGGACTAGCGGGGGGGCGCGAGCAGTTCTTC CASSLSSGLAGGREQFF
TRBD1 TRBJ1-5 once TRBV19 TGTGCCAGTAGTATAGGGGCAGGGGGCTGGAATCAGCCCCAGCATTTT CASSIGAGGWNQPQHF
NA TRBJ2-7 once TRBV10-2 TGCGCCAGCAGTGAGATTAGTAGGGACGAGCAGTACTTC CASSEISRDEQYF
NA TRBJ1-5 few TRBV19 TGTGCCAGTAGTAAGGGGGATAGCAATCAGCCCCAGCATTTT CASSKGDSNQPQHF
NA TRBJ1-2 NA TRBV28 TGTGCCAGCAGTTTTCGTTATGGCTACACCTTC CASSFRYGYTF
TRBD1 TRBJ1-2 NA TRBV7-3 TGTGCCAGCAGCTTATTGGCAGGGGGTGGCTACACCTTC CASSLLAGGGYTF
NA TRBJ2-7 NA TRBV6-5 TGTGCCAGCAGTTCCCCTGGGGGAACCTACGAGCAGTACTTC CASSSPGGTYEQYF
NA TRBJ2-2 many TRBV7-3 TGTGCCAGCAGCTCCGGCTTTGGCGGGGAGCTGTTTTTT CASSSGFGGELFF
TRBD2 TRBJ2-5 NA TRBV28 TGTGCCAGCAGCCCCCCCGGGGCGGGAGGGCCCAGTGAGACCCAGTACTTC CASSPPGAGGPSETQYF
TRBD2 TRBJ2-3 NA TRBV28 TGTGCCAGCAGCCCTAGCGGGAAACGCACAGATACGCAGTATTTT CASSPSGKRTDTQYF
NA TRBJ2-2 NA TRBV7-3 TGTGCCAGCAGGCTGGACTCGAACACCGGGGAGCTGTTTTTT CASRLDSNTGELFF
TRBD1 TRBJ2-7 few TRBV11-3 TGTGCCAGCAGGTTCCGGGACAGGACCTACGAGCAGTACTTC CASRFRDRTYEQYF
NA TRBJ2-1 NA TRBV7-3 TGTGCCAGCTCGAGGCAGGGGTACAATGAGCAGTTCTTC CASSRQGYNEQFF
TRBD1 TRBJ1-2 NA TRBV28 TGTGCCAGCAATTCCGAGGGACAGCGAGAAAACTTC CASNSEGQRENF